The clone carrying this TCR beta chain was recorded a few times. The antigen is not known. V was clipped by 5 bases and J by 0 bases, with 13 bases between them. This CDR3 has 16 residues. Germline V CDR1 and CDR2: LNHNV, YYDKDF (reference sequence). Each CDR3 protein gets one entry after TCRdb re-called the reads with MiXCR. The sample carries roughly 500,000 distinct CDR3 sequences, roughly a third recorded once. The data derive from a study of T cell repertoires in cytomegalovirus infection. Study-level information: Public TCR beta signatures provided an indication of both CMV infection and a matching HLA type. General study points: CMV-specific HLA-C-restricted TCR beta clonotypes dominated the ex vivo response. CMV carriers with the relevant HLA were identified by cumulative public TCR beta family frequency.

This TCR came from a human donor in good health (CMV status not recorded). Some clones in this sample may be carry-over from other donors' samples. The chain links TRBV15 to TRBJ2-2, with D perhaps TRBD1 (6 bases). Sequencing was performed on cultured PBMCs, taken from culture after CMV antigen stimulation. CDR3 nucleotide sequence: TGTGCCACCAGCCGTTATGGACAGACGAACACCGGGGAGCTGTTTTTT. This sequence encodes CATSRYGQTNTGELFF.